This T cell receptor (beta chain) emerged from a study of cytomegalovirus exposure and HLA in healthy donors. Study outcomes and limitations: It was reported in a later analysis that an Asian-associated ancestry cluster showed fewer N-insertions than the roughly 660-donor mean. The authors assumed roughly uniform sequencing depth across donors for presence/absence analyses. A later analysis appeared to link common viral pathogens to several of the most significant clusters. Solely CMV serostatus was available to characterize immune exposure.

Comment on this clone: Its target is unknown.

Trimming shortened V by 10 bases and J by 3 bases, and 19 bases separated the two germline ends. Germline CDR1 is MDHEN and CDR2 is SYDVKM. The CDR3 is made up of 14 amino acids. PCR involved 60 Vbeta and 13 Jbeta primers. This table comes from immunoSEQ multiplex PCR, and its TCRdb copy is limited to in-frame clones, with some not included. The table shows 70,000 to 95,000 clones, with about 77% occurring only once. This TCR was recovered from a man between 50 and 59 years old in good health and CMV-seronegative. Sequenced material: PBMCs. J is TRBJ2-7 and V is TRBV28, with D possibly TRBD2 on 5 matching bases. The CDR3 is CATEIPGNSYEQYF. CDR3 coding DNA: TGTGCCACCGAAATCCCGGGGAACAGCTACGAGCAGTACTTC.